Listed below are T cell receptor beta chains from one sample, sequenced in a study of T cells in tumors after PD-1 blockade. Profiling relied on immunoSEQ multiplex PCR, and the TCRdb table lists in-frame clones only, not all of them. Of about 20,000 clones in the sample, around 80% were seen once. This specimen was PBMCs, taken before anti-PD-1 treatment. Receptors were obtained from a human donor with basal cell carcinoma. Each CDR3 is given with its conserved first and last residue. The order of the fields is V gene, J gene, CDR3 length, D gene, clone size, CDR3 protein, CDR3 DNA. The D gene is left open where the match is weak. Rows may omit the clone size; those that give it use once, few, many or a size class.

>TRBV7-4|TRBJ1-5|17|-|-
CASSADVVEGGGQPQHF
TGTGCCAGCAGCGCCGACGTGGTGGAGGGAGGGGGTCAGCCCCAGCATTTT
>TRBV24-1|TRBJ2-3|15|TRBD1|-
CATSAGTEYTDTQYF
TGTGCCACCTCCGCCGGGACAGAGTACACAGATACGCAGTATTTT
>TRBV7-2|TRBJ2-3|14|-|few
CASSRAPPTDTQYF
TGTGCCAGCAGCAGGGCTCCCCCCACAGATACGCAGTATTTT
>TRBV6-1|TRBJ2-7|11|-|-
CASSEAGEQYF
TGTGCCAGCAGTGAAGCGGGCGAGCAGTACTTC
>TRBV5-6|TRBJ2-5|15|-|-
CASSLVRAAQETQYF
TGTGCCAGCAGCTTGGTTAGGGCAGCCCAAGAGACCCAGTACTTC
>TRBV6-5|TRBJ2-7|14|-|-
CASSSSDRIYEQYF
TGTGCCAGCAGCAGCTCCGACAGGATCTACGAGCAGTACTTC
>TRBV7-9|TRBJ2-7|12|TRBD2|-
CASSRGDVVLYF
TGTGCCAGCAGCCGGGGGGATGTCGTACTGTACTTC
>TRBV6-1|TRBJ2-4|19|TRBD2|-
CASSEALWAGGPAKNIQYF
TGTGCCAGCAGTGAAGCGCTTTGGGCGGGAGGGCCGGCCAAAAACATTCAGTACTTC
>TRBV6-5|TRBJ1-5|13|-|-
CASSYQRGQPQHF
TGTGCCAGCAGTTACCAGAGGGGCCAGCCCCAGCATTTT
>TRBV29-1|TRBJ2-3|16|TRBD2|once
CSVAVAGGTGTDTQYF
TGCAGCGTTGCGGTAGCGGGGGGTACCGGCACAGATACGCAGTATTTT
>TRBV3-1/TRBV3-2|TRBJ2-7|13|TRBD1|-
CASSRGQEYEQYF
TGTGCCAGCAGCAGAGGACAGGAGTACGAGCAGTACTTC
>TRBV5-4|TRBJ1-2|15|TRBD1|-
CASSLPGQGGWGYTF
TGTGCCAGCAGCTTACCGGGACAGGGGGGTTGGGGCTACACCTTC
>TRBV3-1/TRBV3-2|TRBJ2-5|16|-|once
CASSQGQGTLTETQYF
TGTGCCAGCAGCCAAGGGCAAGGGACACTTACCGAGACCCAGTACTTC
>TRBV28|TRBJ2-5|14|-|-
CASSIGGGVETQYF
TGTGCCAGCAGCATTGGGGGGGGCGTCGAGACCCAGTACTTC
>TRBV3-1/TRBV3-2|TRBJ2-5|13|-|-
CASSQDDRDARYF
TGTGCCAGCAGCCAAGACGACCGCGACGCTCGGTACTTC
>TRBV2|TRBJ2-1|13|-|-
CASSEGKMSEQFF
TGTGCCAGCAGTGAGGGGAAAATGAGTGAGCAGTTCTTC
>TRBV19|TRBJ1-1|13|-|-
CASSAQMNTEAFF
TGTGCCAGTAGTGCCCAGATGAACACTGAAGCTTTCTTT
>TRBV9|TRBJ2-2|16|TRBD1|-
CASSATGTGDTGELFF
TGTGCCAGCAGCGCTACCGGGACAGGGGACACCGGGGAGCTGTTTTTT
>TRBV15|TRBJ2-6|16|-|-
CATSGNRAAGANVLTF
TGTGCCACCAGCGGGAACAGGGCCGCTGGGGCCAACGTCCTGACTTTC
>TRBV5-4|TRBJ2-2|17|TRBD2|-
CASSHPGLAGVTGELFF
TGTGCCAGCAGCCACCCCGGACTAGCGGGAGTCACCGGGGAGCTGTTTTTT
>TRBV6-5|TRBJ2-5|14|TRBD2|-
CASGGGAYQETQYF
TGTGCCAGCGGCGGGGGGGCGTACCAAGAGACCCAGTACTTC
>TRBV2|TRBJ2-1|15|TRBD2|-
CASSDGTSYGIDQFF
TGTGCCAGCAGTGACGGGACTAGCTACGGAATCGACCAGTTCTTC
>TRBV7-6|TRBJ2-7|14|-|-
CASSLELISYEQYF
TGTGCCAGCAGCTTAGAGCTGATCTCCTACGAGCAGTACTTC
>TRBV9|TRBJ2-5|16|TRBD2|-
CASSPSLAGGPETQYF
TGTGCCAGCAGCCCCAGTCTAGCGGGGGGGCCGGAGACCCAGTACTTC
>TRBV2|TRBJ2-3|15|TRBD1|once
CASSEGGQGIDTQYF
TGTGCCAGCAGTGAAGGCGGACAGGGGATAGATACGCAGTATTTT
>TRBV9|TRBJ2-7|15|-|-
CASSPSGVSSYEQYF
TGTGCCAGCAGCCCTTCCGGGGTAAGCTCCTACGAGCAGTACTTC
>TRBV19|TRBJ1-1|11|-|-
CASSGSTEAFF
TGTGCCAGTAGCGGTAGCACTGAAGCTTTCTTT
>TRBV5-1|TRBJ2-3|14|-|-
CASSPGTSTDTQYF
TGCGCCAGCAGCCCCGGGACAAGCACAGATACGCAGTATTTT
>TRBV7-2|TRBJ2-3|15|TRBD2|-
CASSPQLAVQDTQYF
TGTGCCAGCAGCCCCCAACTAGCGGTCCAGGATACGCAGTATTTT
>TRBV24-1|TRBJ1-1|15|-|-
CATRAGSGEHTEAFF
TGTGCCACCAGGGCGGGTAGTGGGGAACACACTGAAGCTTTCTTT
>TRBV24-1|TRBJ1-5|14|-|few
CATGRGGGNQPQHF
TGTGCCACCGGAAGGGGCGGAGGCAATCAGCCCCAGCATTTT
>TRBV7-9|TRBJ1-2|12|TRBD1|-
CASSGQGYGYTF
TGTGCCAGCAGCGGACAGGGGTATGGCTACACCTTC
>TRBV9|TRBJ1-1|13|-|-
CASSVGTFTEAFF
TGTGCCAGCAGCGTAGGCACGTTCACTGAAGCTTTCTTT